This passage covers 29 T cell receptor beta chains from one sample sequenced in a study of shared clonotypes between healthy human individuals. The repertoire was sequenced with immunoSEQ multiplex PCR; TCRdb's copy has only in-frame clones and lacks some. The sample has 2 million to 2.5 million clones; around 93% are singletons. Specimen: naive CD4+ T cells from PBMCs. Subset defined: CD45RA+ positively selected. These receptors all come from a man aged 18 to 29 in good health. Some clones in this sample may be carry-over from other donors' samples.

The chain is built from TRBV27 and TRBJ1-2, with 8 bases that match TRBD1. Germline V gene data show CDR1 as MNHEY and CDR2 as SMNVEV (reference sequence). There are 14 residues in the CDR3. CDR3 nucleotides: TGTGCTGTACCAAGGGGACAGGACAGCTATGGCTACACCTTC. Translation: CAVPRGQDSYGYTF.

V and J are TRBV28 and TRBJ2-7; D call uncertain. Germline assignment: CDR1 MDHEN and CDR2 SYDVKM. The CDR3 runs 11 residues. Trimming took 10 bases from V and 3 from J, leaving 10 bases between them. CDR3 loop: CATWVNYEQYF. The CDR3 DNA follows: TGTGCCACGTGGGTAAACTACGAGCAGTACTTC.

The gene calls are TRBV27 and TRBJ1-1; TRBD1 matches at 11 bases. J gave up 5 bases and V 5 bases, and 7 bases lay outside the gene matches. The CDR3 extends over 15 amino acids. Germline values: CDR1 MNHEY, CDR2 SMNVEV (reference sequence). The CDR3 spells CASSDRDRGGTEAFF. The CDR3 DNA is TGTGCCAGCAGTGACCGGGACAGGGGGGGGACTGAAGCTTTCTTT.

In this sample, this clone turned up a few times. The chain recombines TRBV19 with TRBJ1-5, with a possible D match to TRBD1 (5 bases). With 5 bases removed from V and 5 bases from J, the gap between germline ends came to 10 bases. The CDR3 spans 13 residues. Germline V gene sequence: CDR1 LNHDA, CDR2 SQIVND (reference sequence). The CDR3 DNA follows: TGTGCCAGTAGTTGGTTAGGGGATCAGCCCCAGCATTTT. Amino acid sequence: CASSWLGDQPQHF.

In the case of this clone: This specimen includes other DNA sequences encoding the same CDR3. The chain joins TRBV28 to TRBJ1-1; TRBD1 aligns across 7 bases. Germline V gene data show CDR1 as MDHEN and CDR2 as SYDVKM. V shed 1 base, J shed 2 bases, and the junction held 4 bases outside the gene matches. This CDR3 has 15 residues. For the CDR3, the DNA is TGTGCCAGCAGTTTATCCGGGACAGTAAACACTGAAGCTTTCTTT. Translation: CASSLSGTVNTEAFF. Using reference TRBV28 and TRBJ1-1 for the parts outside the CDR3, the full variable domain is DVKVTQSSRYLVKRTGEKVFLECVQDMDHENMFWYRQDPGLGLRLIYFSYDVKMKEKGDIPEGYSVSREKKERFSLILESASTNQTSMYLCASSLSGTVNTEAFFGQGTRLTVV.

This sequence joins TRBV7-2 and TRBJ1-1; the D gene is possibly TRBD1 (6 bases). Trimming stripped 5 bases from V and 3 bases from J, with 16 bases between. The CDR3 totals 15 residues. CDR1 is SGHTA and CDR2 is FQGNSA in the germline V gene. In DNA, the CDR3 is TGTGCCAGCAGCCATGCCAGAGGGGGGTACACTGAAGCTTTCTTT. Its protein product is CASSHARGGYTEAFF.

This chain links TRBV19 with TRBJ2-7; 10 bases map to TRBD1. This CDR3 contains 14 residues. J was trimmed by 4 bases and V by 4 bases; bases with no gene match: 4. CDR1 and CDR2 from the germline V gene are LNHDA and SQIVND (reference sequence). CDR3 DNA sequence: TGTGCCAGTAGTACGCGACAGGGGGCGTACGAGCAGTACTTC. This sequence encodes CASSTRQGAYEQYF.

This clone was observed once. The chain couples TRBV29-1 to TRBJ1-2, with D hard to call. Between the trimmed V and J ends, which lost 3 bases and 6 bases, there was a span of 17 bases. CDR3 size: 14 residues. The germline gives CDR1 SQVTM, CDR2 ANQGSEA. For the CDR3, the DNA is TGCAGCGTTGATTTGCTTTGGGCCCCAAATGGCTACACCTTC. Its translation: CSVDLLWAPNGYTF.

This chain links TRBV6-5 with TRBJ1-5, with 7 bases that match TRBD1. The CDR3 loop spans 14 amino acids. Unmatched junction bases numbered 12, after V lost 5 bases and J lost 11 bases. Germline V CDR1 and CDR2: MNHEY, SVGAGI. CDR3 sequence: CASSLTGAAGAQHF. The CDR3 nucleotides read TGTGCCAGCAGTCTAACAGGGGCCGCTGGGGCCCAGCATTTT.

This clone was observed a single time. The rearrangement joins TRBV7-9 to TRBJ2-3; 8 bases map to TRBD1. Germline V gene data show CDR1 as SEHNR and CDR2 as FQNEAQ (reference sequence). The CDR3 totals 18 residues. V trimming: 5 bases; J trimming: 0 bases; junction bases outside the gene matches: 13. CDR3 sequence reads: CASSPWQGAPGSTDTQYF. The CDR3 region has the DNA TGTGCCAGCAGCCCCTGGCAGGGGGCTCCGGGTAGCACAGATACGCAGTATTTT.

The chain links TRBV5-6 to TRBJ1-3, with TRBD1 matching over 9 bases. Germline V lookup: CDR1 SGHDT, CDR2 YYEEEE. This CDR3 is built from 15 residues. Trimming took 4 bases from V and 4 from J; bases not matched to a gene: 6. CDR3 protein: CASSADRGGGNTIYF. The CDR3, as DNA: TGTGCCAGCAGCGCGGACAGGGGAGGAGGAAACACCATATATTTT.

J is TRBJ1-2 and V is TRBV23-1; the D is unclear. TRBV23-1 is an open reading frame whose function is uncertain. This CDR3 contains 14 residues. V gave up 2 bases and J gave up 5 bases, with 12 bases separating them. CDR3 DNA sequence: TGCGCCAGCAGTCAAATCCAGCCCTGGTATGGCTACACCTTC. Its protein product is CASSQIQPWYGYTF.

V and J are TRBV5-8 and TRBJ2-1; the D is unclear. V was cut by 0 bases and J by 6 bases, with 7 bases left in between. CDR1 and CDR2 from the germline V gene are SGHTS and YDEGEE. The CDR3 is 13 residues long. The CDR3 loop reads CASSLGWFNEQFF. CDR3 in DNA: TGTGCCAGCAGCTTGGGGTGGTTCAATGAGCAGTTCTTC.

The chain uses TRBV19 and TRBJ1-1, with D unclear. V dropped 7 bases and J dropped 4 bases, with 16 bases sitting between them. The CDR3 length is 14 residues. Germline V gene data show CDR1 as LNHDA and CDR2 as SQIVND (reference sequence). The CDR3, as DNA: TGTGCCAGTACCCCCCCTACCACCCCCACTGAAGCTTTCTTT. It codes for CASTPPTTPTEAFF.

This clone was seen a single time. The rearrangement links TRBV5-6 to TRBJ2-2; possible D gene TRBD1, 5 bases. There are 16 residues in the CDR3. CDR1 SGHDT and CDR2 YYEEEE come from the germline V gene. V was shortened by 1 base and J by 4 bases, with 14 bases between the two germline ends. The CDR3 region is CASSLRQISSTGELFF. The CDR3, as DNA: TGTGCCAGCAGCTTGAGACAGATCTCGAGCACCGGGGAGCTGTTTTTT.

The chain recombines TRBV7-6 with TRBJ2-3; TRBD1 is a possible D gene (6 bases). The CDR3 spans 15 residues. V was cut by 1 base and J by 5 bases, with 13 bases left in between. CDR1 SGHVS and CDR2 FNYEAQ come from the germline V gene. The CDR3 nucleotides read TGTGCCAGCAGCTTAGACGGGACAAGGCGAGATACGCAGTATTTT. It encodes CASSLDGTRRDTQYF.

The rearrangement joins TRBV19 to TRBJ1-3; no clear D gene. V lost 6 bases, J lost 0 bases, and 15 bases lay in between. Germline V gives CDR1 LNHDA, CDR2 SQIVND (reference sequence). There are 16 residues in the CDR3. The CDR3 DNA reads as TGTGCCAGTAGCCCCCTTATCCTCGACTCTGGAAACACCATATATTTT. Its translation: CASSPLILDSGNTIYF. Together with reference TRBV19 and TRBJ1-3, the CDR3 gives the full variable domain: DGGITQSPKYLFRKEGQNVTLSCEQNLNHDAMYWYRQDPGQGLRLIYYSQIVNDFQKGDIAEGYSVSREKKESFPLTVTSAQKNPTAFYLCASSPLILDSGNTIYFGEGSWLTVV.

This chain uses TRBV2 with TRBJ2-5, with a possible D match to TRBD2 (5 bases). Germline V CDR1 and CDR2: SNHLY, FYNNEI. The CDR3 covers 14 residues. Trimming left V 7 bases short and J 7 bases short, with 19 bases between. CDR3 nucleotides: TGTGCCAGCACGGGATCAGTCCCCGGCGGGACCCAGTACTTC. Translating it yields CASTGSVPGGTQYF.

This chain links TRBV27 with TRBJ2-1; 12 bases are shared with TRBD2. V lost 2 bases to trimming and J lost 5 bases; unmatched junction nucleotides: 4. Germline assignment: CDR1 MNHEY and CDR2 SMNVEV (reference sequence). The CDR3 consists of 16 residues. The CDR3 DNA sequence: TGTGCCAGCAGTTTAGGGCTAGCGGGAGGGAACAATGAGCAGTTCTTC. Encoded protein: CASSLGLAGGNNEQFF.

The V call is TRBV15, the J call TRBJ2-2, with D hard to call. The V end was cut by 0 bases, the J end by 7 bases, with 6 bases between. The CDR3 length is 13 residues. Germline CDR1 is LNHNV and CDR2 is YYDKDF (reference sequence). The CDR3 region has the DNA TGTGCCACCAGCAGAGATCAAGTCGGGGAGCTGTTTTTT. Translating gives CATSRDQVGELFF.

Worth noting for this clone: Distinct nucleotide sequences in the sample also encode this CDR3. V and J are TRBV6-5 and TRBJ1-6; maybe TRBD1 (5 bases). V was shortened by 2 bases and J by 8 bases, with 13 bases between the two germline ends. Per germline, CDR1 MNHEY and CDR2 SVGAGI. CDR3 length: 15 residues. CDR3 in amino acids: CASSYGQGGYSPLHF. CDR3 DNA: TGTGCCAGCAGTTACGGCCAGGGAGGGTATTCACCCCTCCACTTT.

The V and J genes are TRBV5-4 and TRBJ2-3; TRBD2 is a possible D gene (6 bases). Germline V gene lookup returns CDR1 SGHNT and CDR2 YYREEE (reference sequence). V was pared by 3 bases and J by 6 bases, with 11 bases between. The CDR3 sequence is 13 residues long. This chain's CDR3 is CASSSPEGDTQYF. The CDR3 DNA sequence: TGTGCCAGCAGCTCCCCGGAGGGGGATACGCAGTATTTT.

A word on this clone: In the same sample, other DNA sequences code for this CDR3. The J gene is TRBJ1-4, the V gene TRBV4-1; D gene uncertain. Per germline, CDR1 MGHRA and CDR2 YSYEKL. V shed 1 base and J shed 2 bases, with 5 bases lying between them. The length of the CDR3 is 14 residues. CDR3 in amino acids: CASSQVGTNEKLFF. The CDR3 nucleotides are TGCGCCAGCAGCCAAGTTGGCACTAATGAAAAACTGTTTTTT.

CDR3 residues: CASSPGQLQTGHYNEQFF. Here the CDR3 DNA reads TGTGCCAGCTCACCGGGTCAACTCCAGACAGGGCACTACAATGAGCAGTTCTTC. This chain joins TRBV18 and TRBJ2-1, with TRBD1 identical over 7 bases. The germline V gene has CDR1 KGHSH and CDR2 LQKENI. This CDR3 contains 18 residues. Trimming cost V 3 bases and J 3 bases; bases outside gene matches: 14.

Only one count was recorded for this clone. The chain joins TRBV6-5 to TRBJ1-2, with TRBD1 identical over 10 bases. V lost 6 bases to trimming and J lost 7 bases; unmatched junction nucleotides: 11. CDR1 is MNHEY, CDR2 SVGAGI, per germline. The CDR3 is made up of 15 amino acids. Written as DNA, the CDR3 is TGTGCCAGCAGCAGAGAGGGACAGGGGCTCCTTGGCTACACCTTC. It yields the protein CASSREGQGLLGYTF.

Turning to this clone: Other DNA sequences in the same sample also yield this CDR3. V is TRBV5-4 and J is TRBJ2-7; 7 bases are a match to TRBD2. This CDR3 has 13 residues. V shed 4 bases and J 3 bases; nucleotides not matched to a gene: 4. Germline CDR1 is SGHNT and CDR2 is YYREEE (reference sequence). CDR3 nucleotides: TGTGCCAGCAGCCTGACTAGCAGCTACGAGCAGTACTTC. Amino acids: CASSLTSSYEQYF.

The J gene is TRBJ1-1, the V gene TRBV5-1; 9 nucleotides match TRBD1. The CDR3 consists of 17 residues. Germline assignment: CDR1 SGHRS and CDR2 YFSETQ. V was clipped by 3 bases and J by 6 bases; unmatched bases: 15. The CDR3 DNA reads TGCGCCAGCAGCTCCCCACCGGGACAGGGACCGCGGGCTGAAGCTTTCTTT. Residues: CASSSPPGQGPRAEAFF.

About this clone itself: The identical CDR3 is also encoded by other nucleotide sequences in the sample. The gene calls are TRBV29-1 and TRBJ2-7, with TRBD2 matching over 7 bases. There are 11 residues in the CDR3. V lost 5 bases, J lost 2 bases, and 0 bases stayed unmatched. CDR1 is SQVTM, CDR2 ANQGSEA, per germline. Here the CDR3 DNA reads TGCAGCGTTCGGGGGGCCTACGAGCAGTACTTC. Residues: CSVRGAYEQYF.

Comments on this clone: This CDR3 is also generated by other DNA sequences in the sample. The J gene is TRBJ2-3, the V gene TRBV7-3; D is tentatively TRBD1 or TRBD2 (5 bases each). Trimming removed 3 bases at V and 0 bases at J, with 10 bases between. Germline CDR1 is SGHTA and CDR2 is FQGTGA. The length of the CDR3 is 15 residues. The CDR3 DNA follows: TGTGCCAGCAGCTTGACCGGGACCAGCACAGATACGCAGTATTTT. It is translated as CASSLTGTSTDTQYF.